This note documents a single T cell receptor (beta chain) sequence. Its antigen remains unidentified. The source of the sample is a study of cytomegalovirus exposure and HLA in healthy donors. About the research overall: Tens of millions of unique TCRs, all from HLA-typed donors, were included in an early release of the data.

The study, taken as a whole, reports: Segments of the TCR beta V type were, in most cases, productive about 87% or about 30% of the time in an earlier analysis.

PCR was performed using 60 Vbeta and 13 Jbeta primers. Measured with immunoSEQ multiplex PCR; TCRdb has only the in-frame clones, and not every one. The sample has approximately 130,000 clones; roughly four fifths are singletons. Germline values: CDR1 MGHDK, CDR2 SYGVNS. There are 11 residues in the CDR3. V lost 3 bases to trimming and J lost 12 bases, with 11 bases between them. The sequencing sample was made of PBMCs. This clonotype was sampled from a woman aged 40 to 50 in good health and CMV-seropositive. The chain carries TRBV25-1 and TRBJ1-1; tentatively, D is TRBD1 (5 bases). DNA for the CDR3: TGTGCCAGCAGTGAGCAGGGATCTCCTTTCTTT. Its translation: CASSEQGSPFF.